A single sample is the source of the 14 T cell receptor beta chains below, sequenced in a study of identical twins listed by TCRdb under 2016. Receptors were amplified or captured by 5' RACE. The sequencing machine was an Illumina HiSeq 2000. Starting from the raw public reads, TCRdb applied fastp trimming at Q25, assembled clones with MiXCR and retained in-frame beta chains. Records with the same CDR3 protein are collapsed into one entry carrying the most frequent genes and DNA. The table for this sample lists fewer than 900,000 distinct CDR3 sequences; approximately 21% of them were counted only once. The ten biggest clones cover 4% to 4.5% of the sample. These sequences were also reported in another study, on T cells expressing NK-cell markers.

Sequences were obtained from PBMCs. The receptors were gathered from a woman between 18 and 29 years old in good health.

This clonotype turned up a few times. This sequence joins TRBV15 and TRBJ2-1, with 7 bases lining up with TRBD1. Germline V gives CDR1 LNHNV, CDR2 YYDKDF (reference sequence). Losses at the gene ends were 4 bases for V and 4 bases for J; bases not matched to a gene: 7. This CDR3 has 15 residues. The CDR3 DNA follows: TGTGCCACCAGCAAAGATCGACAGGGATACAATGAGCAGTTCTTC. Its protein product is CATSKDRQGYNEQFF.

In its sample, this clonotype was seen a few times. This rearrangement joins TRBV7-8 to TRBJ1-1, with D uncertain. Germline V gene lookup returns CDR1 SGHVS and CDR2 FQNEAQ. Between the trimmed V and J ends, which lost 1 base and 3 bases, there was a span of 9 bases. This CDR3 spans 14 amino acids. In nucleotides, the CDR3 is TGTGCCAGCAGCTTAGTATGGAGCGACACTGAAGCTTTCTTT. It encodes CASSLVWSDTEAFF.

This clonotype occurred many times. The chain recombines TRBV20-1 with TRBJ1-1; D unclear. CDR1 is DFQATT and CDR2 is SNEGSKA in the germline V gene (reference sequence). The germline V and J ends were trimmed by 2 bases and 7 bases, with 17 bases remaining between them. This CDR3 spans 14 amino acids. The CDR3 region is CSARYPTGANEAFF. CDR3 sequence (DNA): TGCAGTGCTAGATACCCGACGGGCGCTAATGAAGCTTTCTTT.

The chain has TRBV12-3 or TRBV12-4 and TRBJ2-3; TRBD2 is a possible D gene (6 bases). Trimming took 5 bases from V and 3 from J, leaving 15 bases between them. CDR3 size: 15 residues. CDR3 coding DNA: TGTGCCAGCAGTGGTACCCCGGAGGGTACAGATACGCAGTATTTT. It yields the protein CASSGTPEGTDTQYF.

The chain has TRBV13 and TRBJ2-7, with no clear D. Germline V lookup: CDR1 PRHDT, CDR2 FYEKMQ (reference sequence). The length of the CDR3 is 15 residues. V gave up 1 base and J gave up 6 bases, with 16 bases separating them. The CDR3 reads CASSLAFGKAGEQYF. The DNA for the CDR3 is TGTGCCAGCAGCTTAGCATTTGGGAAAGCTGGCGAGCAGTACTTC.

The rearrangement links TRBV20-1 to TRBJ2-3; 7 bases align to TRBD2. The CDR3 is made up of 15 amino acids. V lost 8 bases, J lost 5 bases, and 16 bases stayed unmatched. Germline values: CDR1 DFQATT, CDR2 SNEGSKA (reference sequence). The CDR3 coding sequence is TGCAGTCCATTTAAGACCCAGCGGGGTGTAGATACGCAGTATTTT. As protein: CSPFKTQRGVDTQYF.

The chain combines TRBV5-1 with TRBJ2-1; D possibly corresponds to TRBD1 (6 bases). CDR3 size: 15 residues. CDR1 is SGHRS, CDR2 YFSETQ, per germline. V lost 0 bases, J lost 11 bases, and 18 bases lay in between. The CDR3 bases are TGCGCCAGCAGCTTGGTGCCAGCGGTTCAGGGGAAGCAGTTCTTC. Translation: CASSLVPAVQGKQFF.

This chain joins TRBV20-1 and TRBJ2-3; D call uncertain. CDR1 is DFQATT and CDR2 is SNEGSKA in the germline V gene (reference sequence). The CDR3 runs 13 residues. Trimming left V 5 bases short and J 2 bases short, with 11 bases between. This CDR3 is CSAHIRITDTQYF. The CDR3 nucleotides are TGCAGTGCTCACATCAGAATCACAGATACGCAGTATTTT.

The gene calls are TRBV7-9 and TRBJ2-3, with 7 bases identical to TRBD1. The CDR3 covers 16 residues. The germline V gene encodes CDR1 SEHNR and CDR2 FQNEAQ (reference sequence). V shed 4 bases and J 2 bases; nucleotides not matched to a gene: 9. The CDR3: CASSSDRSRYTDTQYF. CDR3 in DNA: TGTGCCAGCAGCTCGGACAGGAGCCGATACACAGATACGCAGTATTTT.

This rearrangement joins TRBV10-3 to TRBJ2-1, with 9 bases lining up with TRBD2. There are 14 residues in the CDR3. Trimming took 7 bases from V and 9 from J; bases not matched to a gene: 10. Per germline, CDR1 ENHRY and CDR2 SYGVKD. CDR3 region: CAIMAQREAGEQFF. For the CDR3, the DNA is TGTGCCATCATGGCCCAGCGGGAGGCAGGTGAGCAGTTCTTC.

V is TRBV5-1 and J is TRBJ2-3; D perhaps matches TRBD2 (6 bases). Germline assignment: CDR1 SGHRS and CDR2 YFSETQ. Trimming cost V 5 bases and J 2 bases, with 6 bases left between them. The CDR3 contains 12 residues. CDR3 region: CASRLATDTQYF. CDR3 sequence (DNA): TGCGCCAGCAGACTAGCCACAGATACGCAGTATTTT.

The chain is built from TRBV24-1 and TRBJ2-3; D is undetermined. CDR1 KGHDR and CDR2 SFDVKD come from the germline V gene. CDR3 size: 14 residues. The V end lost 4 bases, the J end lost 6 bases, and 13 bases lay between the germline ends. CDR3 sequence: CATSDKSTGDTQYF. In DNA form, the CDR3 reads TGTGCCACCAGTGACAAGAGTACGGGCGATACGCAGTATTTT.

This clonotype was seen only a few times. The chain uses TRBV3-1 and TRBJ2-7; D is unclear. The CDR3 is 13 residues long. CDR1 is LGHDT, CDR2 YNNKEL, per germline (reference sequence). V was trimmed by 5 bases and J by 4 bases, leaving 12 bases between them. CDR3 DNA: TGTGCCAGCAGCACCAATCGTATATACGAGCAGTACTTC. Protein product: CASSTNRIYEQYF.

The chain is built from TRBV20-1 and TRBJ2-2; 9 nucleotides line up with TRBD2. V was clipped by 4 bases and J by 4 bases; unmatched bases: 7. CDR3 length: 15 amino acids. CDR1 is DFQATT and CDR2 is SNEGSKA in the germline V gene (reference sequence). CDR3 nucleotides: TGCAGTGCTATTCTTAGCGGGAGATTCACCGGGGAGCTGTTTTTT. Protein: CSAILSGRFTGELFF.